This is a list of T cell receptor beta chains from one sample in a study of shared clonotypes between healthy human individuals. The assay was immunoSEQ multiplex PCR, and TCRdb's table has in-frame clones only and misses some. The sample records 500,000 to 700,000 clones, approximately 96% being singletons. Sequencing was performed on naive CD8+ T cells sorted from blood. The receptors here all came from a woman between 25 and 40 years old in good health. Both conserved end residues are trimmed from each CDR3. The size field is filled for only some rows; it gives once, few, many or a size class.

TRBV2	TRBJ2-7	NA	11	ATAGQENYEQY
TRBV19	TRBJ2-1	NA	10	ASSIANNEQF
TRBV15	NA	NA	12	ATSRGAGSYEQY
TRBV11-1	TRBJ2-7	once	12	ASSLTGTDYEQY
TRBV6-4	TRBJ2-7	NA	13	ASKPRLALSYEQY
TRBV18	TRBJ2-7	once	13	ASSPSAYFSYEQY
TRBV2	TRBJ1-1	NA	9	ASSEGSEAF
TRBV4-1	TRBJ2-7	NA	14	ASSQVPSGSGYEQY
TRBV19	TRBJ1-3	NA	13	ASSMAPGQRNTIY
TRBV11-2	TRBJ2-1	NA	12	ASSPGTASNEQF
TRBV5-1	TRBJ2-7	once	13	ASSIGTGVSYEQY
TRBV27	TRBJ1-5	NA	12	ASSFGRGDQPQH
TRBV28	TRBJ1-2	NA	9	ASSLLAGYT
TRBV27	TRBJ1-5	NA	15	ASTGTGAFSSNQPQH
TRBV15	TRBJ1-4	NA	17	ATSRVPVQGGVINEKLF
TRBV2	TRBJ1-3	NA	13	ASSNGQFTGNTIY
TRBV5-6	TRBJ2-3	NA	12	ASSPRREGDTQY
TRBV5-4	TRBJ2-7	NA	11	ASSLGVSYEQY
TRBV6-5	TRBJ1-1	NA	14	ASSYTRDLMNTEAF
TRBV4-1	TRBJ1-1	NA	13	ASSHQQGAYTEAF
TRBV28	TRBJ2-7	NA	12	ASRPGPSSYEQY
TRBV19	TRBJ1-1	NA	10	ASSEGRFEAF
TRBV7-9	TRBJ2-7	NA	15	ASSQPRDRPVSYEQY
TRBV27	TRBJ2-6	once	14	ASSLYFVSGANVLT
TRBV19	TRBJ2-7	NA	11	ASSLRTTYEQY
TRBV23-1	TRBJ2-7	NA	12	ASSPWDYNYEQY
TRBV28	TRBJ2-1	NA	14	ASMAPPNYPQLEQF
TRBV28	TRBJ1-2	NA	11	ASSFLLGYGYT
TRBV2	TRBJ2-7	NA	12	ASSAGEVAYEQY
TRBV11-2	TRBJ1-1	NA	11	ASSLVRGREAF
TRBV7-2	TRBJ2-7	NA	15	ASTRGHRDFSLYEQY
TRBV27	TRBJ2-7	NA	16	ASSIGRGGQGLTYEQY
TRBV7-2	TRBJ2-6	NA	12	ASSTGLGANVLT
TRBV4-1	TRBJ1-6	NA	16	ASSHLTGGATYNSPLH
TRBV7-7	TRBJ2-7	NA	13	ASSLRAAPAYEQY
TRBV5-1	TRBJ1-2	NA	12	ASSFTAIPPGYT
TRBV7-9	TRBJ2-1	NA	14	ASVSPAGASYNEQF
TRBV11-2	TRBJ2-7	NA	13	ASSLERDRVYEQY
TRBV2	TRBJ2-7	NA	11	ASSLDRIYEQY
TRBV6-5	TRBJ1-5	NA	11	ASSYGGLQPQH
TRBV7-8	TRBJ2-7	NA	13	ASSPGSLGSYEQY
TRBV2	TRBJ2-3	NA	11	ASSVGGVDTQY
TRBV13	TRBJ2-7	once	11	ASSSAPDYEQY
TRBV2	TRBJ2-7	NA	16	ASRDRTSLAGATDEQY
TRBV10-3	TRBJ2-3	NA	11	AISGDSTDTQY
TRBV10-3	TRBJ2-5	NA	13	AIREDRGLGETQY
TRBV5-1	TRBJ2-1	NA	13	ASSFRDREVDEQF
TRBV27	TRBJ2-6	NA	14	ASSLSPGAGANVLT
TRBV27	TRBJ1-5	NA	12	ASSLGQSNQPQH
TRBV5-1	TRBJ2-7	once	13	ASSLGQGATYEQY
TRBV27	TRBJ2-1	NA	14	ASSLLAASSYNEQF